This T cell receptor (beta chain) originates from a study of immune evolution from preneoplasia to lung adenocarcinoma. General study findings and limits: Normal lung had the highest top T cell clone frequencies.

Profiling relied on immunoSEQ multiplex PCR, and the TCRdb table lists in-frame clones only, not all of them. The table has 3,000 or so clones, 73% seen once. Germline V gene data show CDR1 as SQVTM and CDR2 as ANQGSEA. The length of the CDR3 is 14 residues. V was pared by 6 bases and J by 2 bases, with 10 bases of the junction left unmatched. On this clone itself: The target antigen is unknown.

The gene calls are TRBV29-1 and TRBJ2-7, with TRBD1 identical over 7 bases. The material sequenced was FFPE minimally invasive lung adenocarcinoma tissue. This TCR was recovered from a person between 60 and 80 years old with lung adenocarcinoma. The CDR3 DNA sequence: TGCAGCGTGCAATTAGGACAGGCGGCCTACGAGCAGTACTTC. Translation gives CSVQLGQAAYEQYF.